These T cell receptor beta chains were read from a single sample in a study of neurological immune-mediated disorders. MiXCR was run by TCRdb on the 5' RACE reads, yielding one entry per CDR3 protein. The sample holds 65,000 to 95,000 distinct CDR3 sequences, about 5.2% seen once. The sequenced sample was PBMCs. The receptors come from a woman aged 30 to 39 with multiple sclerosis. CDR3s include the opening cysteine and the closing phenylalanine or tryptophan. Each record gives: clone size, J gene, D gene, V gene, CDR3 DNA, CDR3 protein. D genes are given only for firm matches. The size entry is marked missing in some rows and otherwise reads once, few, many or a size class.

abundance: many; j_gene: TRBJ2-1; d_gene: TRBD2; v_gene: TRBV5-1; CDR3nt: TGCGCCAGCAGCTTGGTGTCTAGCGGGACCTGGCACAATGAGCAGTTCTTC; CDR3aa: CASSLVSSGTWHNEQFF
abundance: many; j_gene: TRBJ1-2; d_gene: TRBD1; v_gene: TRBV5-1; CDR3nt: TGCGCCAGCAGCAACCCAGGACAGGCATATGGCTACACCTTC; CDR3aa: CASSNPGQAYGYTF
abundance: many; j_gene: TRBJ2-1; d_gene: NA; v_gene: TRBV5-1; CDR3nt: TGCGCCAGCAGCAGATCAGGACAGCCGGTCTCCTACAATGAGCAGTTCTTC; CDR3aa: CASSRSGQPVSYNEQFF
abundance: many; j_gene: TRBJ2-1; d_gene: NA; v_gene: TRBV28; CDR3nt: TGTGCCACCCTAGGCGGGCTGCGGAATGAGCAGTTCTTC; CDR3aa: CATLGGLRNEQFF
abundance: NA; j_gene: TRBJ1-5; d_gene: NA; v_gene: TRBV12-3/TRBV12-4; CDR3nt: TGTGCCAGCAGTTTTGGCCAAAACACCCAGAATTTT; CDR3aa: CASSFGQNTQNF
abundance: many; j_gene: TRBJ2-2; d_gene: NA; v_gene: TRBV5-1; CDR3nt: TGCGCCAGCAGATGGGCGACCACTGGGGAGCTGTTTTTT; CDR3aa: CASRWATTGELFF
abundance: many; j_gene: TRBJ2-1; d_gene: NA; v_gene: TRBV20-1; CDR3nt: TGCAGTGCTAGAGTTGCGGGACACTACAATGAGCAGTTCTTC; CDR3aa: CSARVAGHYNEQFF
abundance: many; j_gene: TRBJ2-7; d_gene: TRBD2; v_gene: TRBV4-1; CDR3nt: TGCGCCAGCAGCCAAGGGGGATACGGGCGGGAGGTCTCCTACGAGCAGTACTTC; CDR3aa: CASSQGGYGREVSYEQYF
abundance: many; j_gene: TRBJ2-1; d_gene: NA; v_gene: TRBV4-2; CDR3nt: TGTGCCAGCAGCCAAGATCGTCGGGAGAGCAATGAGCAGTTCTTC; CDR3aa: CASSQDRRESNEQFF
abundance: many; j_gene: TRBJ1-6; d_gene: NA; v_gene: TRBV6-6; CDR3nt: TGTGCCAGCAGCCCACAGGGTATGGGTAATTCACCCCTCCACTTT; CDR3aa: CASSPQGMGNSPLHF
abundance: many; j_gene: TRBJ2-2; d_gene: NA; v_gene: TRBV5-1; CDR3nt: TGCGCCAGCAGCATGTCCCGGGGGCAGGCCGGGGAGCTGTTTTTT; CDR3aa: CASSMSRGQAGELFF
abundance: many; j_gene: TRBJ2-1; d_gene: TRBD2; v_gene: TRBV4-1; CDR3nt: TGCGCCAGCAGCCATCCGGGACTAGCGGCGGACAATGAGCAGTTCTTC; CDR3aa: CASSHPGLAADNEQFF
abundance: few; j_gene: TRBJ2-5; d_gene: TRBD2; v_gene: TRBV20-1; CDR3nt: TGCAGTGCCCAGGGACTAGCGGGAGACGTTACGGAGACCCAGTACTTC; CDR3aa: CSAQGLAGDVTETQYF
abundance: few; j_gene: TRBJ2-1; d_gene: NA; v_gene: TRBV12-3/TRBV12-4; CDR3nt: TGTGCCAGCAGTTTCGGGGCGGGAATAGGGGTTAGTGAGCAGTTCTTC; CDR3aa: CASSFGAGIGVSEQFF
abundance: many; j_gene: TRBJ2-2; d_gene: NA; v_gene: TRBV19; CDR3nt: TGTGCCAGTACCTTGACTTCTGACACCGGGGAGCTGTTTTTT; CDR3aa: CASTLTSDTGELFF
abundance: many; j_gene: TRBJ2-1; d_gene: TRBD2; v_gene: TRBV20-1; CDR3nt: TGCAGTGCTAGAGAGTGGCTGACGGGGCGGGAGGGCCACTACAATGAGCAGTTCTTC; CDR3aa: CSAREWLTGREGHYNEQFF
abundance: many; j_gene: TRBJ1-3; d_gene: NA; v_gene: TRBV27; CDR3nt: TGTGCCAGCAGTTTAAATGCTGGAAACACCATATATTTT; CDR3aa: CASSLNAGNTIYF
abundance: few; j_gene: TRBJ2-1; d_gene: TRBD1; v_gene: TRBV12-3/TRBV12-4; CDR3nt: TGTGCCAGCAGTTTTTTCCACCCGACCGGGACAGGGGGGGACAATGAGCAGTTCTTC; CDR3aa: CASSFFHPTGTGGDNEQFF
abundance: many; j_gene: TRBJ1-2; d_gene: TRBD1; v_gene: TRBV10-3; CDR3nt: TGTGCCATCAGACCGGGACAGGGGGACCATGCGGAAACGAACTATGGCTACACCTTC; CDR3aa: CAIRPGQGDHAETNYGYTF
abundance: many; j_gene: TRBJ2-2; d_gene: NA; v_gene: TRBV12-3/TRBV12-4; CDR3nt: TGTGCCAGCAGTTTAATCTTCCCAGACGCTGGGGAGCTGTTTTTT; CDR3aa: CASSLIFPDAGELFF
abundance: many; j_gene: TRBJ1-1; d_gene: TRBD1; v_gene: TRBV5-1; CDR3nt: TGCGCCAGCAGCTTCTTGGACAGGAGGGACACTGAAGCTTTCTTT; CDR3aa: CASSFLDRRDTEAFF
abundance: many; j_gene: TRBJ1-2; d_gene: NA; v_gene: TRBV30; CDR3nt: TGTGCCTGGAGTGATGGGGGGAATGGCTATGGCTACACCTTC; CDR3aa: CAWSDGGNGYGYTF
abundance: many; j_gene: TRBJ2-7; d_gene: TRBD2; v_gene: TRBV5-1; CDR3nt: TGCGCCAGCAGCTTGACGACTAGCGGTTCCTACGAGCAGTACTTC; CDR3aa: CASSLTTSGSYEQYF
abundance: many; j_gene: TRBJ1-1; d_gene: NA; v_gene: TRBV20-1; CDR3nt: TGCAGTGCTAGAGCACCGGAGGGGGTAGCTTTCTTT; CDR3aa: CSARAPEGVAFF
abundance: NA; j_gene: TRBJ2-2; d_gene: NA; v_gene: TRBV2; CDR3nt: TGTGCCAGCCGGACGGAGAACACCGGGGAGCTGTTTTTT; CDR3aa: CASRTENTGELFF
abundance: few; j_gene: TRBJ1-1; d_gene: NA; v_gene: TRBV6-1; CDR3nt: TGTGCCAGCAGTGAAACTACGGACACTGAAGCTTTCTTT; CDR3aa: CASSETTDTEAFF
abundance: many; j_gene: TRBJ2-3; d_gene: NA; v_gene: TRBV15; CDR3nt: TGTGCCACCAGCAAGGGTAACAGACCGAGCACAGATACGCAGTATTTT; CDR3aa: CATSKGNRPSTDTQYF
abundance: NA; j_gene: TRBJ1-1; d_gene: NA; v_gene: TRBV5-5; CDR3nt: TGTGCCAGCAGCCTCGGGACACCCTATAAGGCTTTCTTT; CDR3aa: CASSLGTPYKAFF
abundance: many; j_gene: TRBJ2-2; d_gene: NA; v_gene: TRBV24-1; CDR3nt: TGTGCCACCTCCTGGGGAGCGAACACCGGGGAGCTGTTTTTT; CDR3aa: CATSWGANTGELFF
abundance: many; j_gene: TRBJ2-7; d_gene: NA; v_gene: TRBV6-6; CDR3nt: TGTGCCAGCAGTTACTACCAGGTTGGGTACGAGCAGTACTTC; CDR3aa: CASSYYQVGYEQYF
abundance: few; j_gene: TRBJ2-1; d_gene: TRBD1; v_gene: TRBV5-1; CDR3nt: TGCGCCAGCAGCTTTGACAGGGGGATTCTGAATGAGCAGTTCTTC; CDR3aa: CASSFDRGILNEQFF
abundance: NA; j_gene: TRBJ2-3; d_gene: TRBD1; v_gene: TRBV20-1; CDR3nt: TGCAGTGCTAGACGGCAGGGGGACATAGATACGCAGTATTTT; CDR3aa: CSARRQGDIDTQYF
abundance: few; j_gene: TRBJ1-1; d_gene: NA; v_gene: TRBV2; CDR3nt: TGTGCCAGCAACTACTATCAACGACAGACCGGGGAAGCAGCTTTCTTT; CDR3aa: CASNYYQRQTGEAAFF
abundance: many; j_gene: TRBJ2-1; d_gene: NA; v_gene: TRBV5-1; CDR3nt: TGCGCCAGCAGCCAACAGGGCAATTCCTACAATGAGCAGTTCTTC; CDR3aa: CASSQQGNSYNEQFF
abundance: many; j_gene: TRBJ2-1; d_gene: NA; v_gene: TRBV6-5; CDR3nt: TGTGCCAGCAGTTACTCCCCCACGGGAACGCACAATGAGCAGTTCTTC; CDR3aa: CASSYSPTGTHNEQFF
abundance: few; j_gene: TRBJ2-7; d_gene: NA; v_gene: TRBV5-1; CDR3nt: TGCGCCAGCAGCTCGGGACAAGGGGAGCAGTACTTC; CDR3aa: CASSSGQGEQYF
abundance: many; j_gene: TRBJ2-3; d_gene: TRBD2; v_gene: TRBV20-1; CDR3nt: TGCAGTGCTAGGGCTGGGACTAGCGGGAGCACAGATACGCAGTATTTT; CDR3aa: CSARAGTSGSTDTQYF